The 18 T cell receptor beta chains below were found in one sample sequenced in a study of blood T cell repertoires in COVID-19. Produced via immunoSEQ multiplex PCR; TCRdb's table is partial and in-frame only. The repertoire has around 250,000 clones, roughly 86% of them found once; the top ten carry over 9%. The sample consisted of peripheral blood. Receptors were obtained from an elderly man with acute or convalescent COVID-19.

This CDR3 reads CASSLGTSGGAYNEQFF. The CDR3 region has the DNA TGCGCCAGCAGCTTGGGGACTAGCGGGGGGGCCTACAATGAGCAGTTCTTC. The genes are TRBV5-1 and TRBJ2-1; the match to TRBD2 covers 15 bases. Germline V lookup: CDR1 SGHRS, CDR2 YFSETQ. Trimming at V came to 0 bases and at J to 2 bases, leaving 0 bases not matched to a gene. This CDR3 contains 17 residues.

The chain recombines TRBV24-1 with TRBJ1-5; D is unresolved. There are 12 residues in the CDR3. Germline V gives CDR1 KGHDR, CDR2 SFDVKD. The V end lost 5 bases, the J end lost 8 bases, and 9 bases lay between the germline ends. Written as DNA, the CDR3 is TGTGCCACCAGTGGAGGTATTGAGCCCCAGCATTTT. Residues: CATSGGIEPQHF.

This chain connects TRBV6-5 to TRBJ1-2; D gene ambiguous. Trimming pared 6 bases from V and 3 bases from J, leaving 11 bases between. This CDR3 region has 13 residues. Germline V gene data show CDR1 as MNHEY and CDR2 as SVGAGI. The CDR3 nucleotides read TGTGCCAGCAGGAGGGAACGGTACTATGGCTACACCTTC. Its protein is CASRRERYYGYTF.

This clone has ten or more counts. The gene calls are TRBV10-3 and TRBJ2-2, with no clear D. Trimming took off 0 bases at V and 0 bases at J, with 8 bases between the two ends. Per germline, CDR1 ENHRY and CDR2 SYGVKD. The CDR3 has 16 residues. The CDR3: CAISESEWANTGELFF. The DNA of the CDR3 is TGTGCCATCAGTGAGTCGGAGTGGGCGAACACCGGGGAGCTGTTTTTT.

The rearrangement links TRBV7-8 to TRBJ1-1, with a weak D call TRBD1 (5 bases). The CDR3 is 16 residues long. Per germline, CDR1 SGHVS and CDR2 FQNEAQ. Between the trimmed V and J ends, which lost 2 bases and 4 bases, there was a span of 17 bases. CDR3 coding DNA: TGTGCCAGCAGCTTACTCGGTGGGCAGGGTGGCACTGAAGCTTTCTTT. This gives the protein CASSLLGGQGGTEAFF.

The J gene is TRBJ2-1, the V gene TRBV7-2; 7 positions match TRBD2. V lost 3 bases and J lost 5; bases outside the gene matches: 7. The CDR3 contains 15 residues. Germline-derived CDR1 and CDR2 are SGHTA and FQGNSA. CDR3 residues: CASSLDPGGHNEQFF. CDR3 DNA: TGTGCCAGCAGCTTGGACCCGGGAGGCCACAATGAGCAGTTCTTC.

The sample holds a few counts of this clone. V usage is TRBV5-5 and J usage is TRBJ1-6, with 8 bases matching TRBD1. The ends lost 6 bases at V and 0 bases at J; junction bases unmatched: 8. This CDR3 contains 17 residues. The V gene's germline CDR1 is SGHKS and CDR2 YYEKEE (reference sequence). The CDR3 loop is CASTFLDRDSYNSPLHF. CDR3 nucleotides: TGTGCCAGCACCTTTCTGGACAGGGACTCCTATAATTCACCCCTCCACTTT.

This clone came up once. This chain joins TRBV6-1 and TRBJ1-5; D gene unclear. The CDR3 is 14 residues long. Germline lookup yields CDR1 MNHNS and CDR2 SASEGT. Trimming removed 0 bases at V and 9 bases at J, with 12 bases between. The CDR3 coding sequence is TGTGCCAGCAGTGAAGCTGGGCCTTATCGGCCCCAGCATTTT. The encoded protein is CASSEAGPYRPQHF.

The rearrangement uses TRBV7-9 and TRBJ1-1, with 8 bases that match TRBD1. Trimming at V came to 5 bases and at J to 5 bases, leaving 7 bases not matched to a gene. CDR3 length: 14 residues. CDR1 and CDR2 from the germline V gene are SEHNR and FQNEAQ (reference sequence). The CDR3 sequence: CASSPGTGSTEAFF. The CDR3 DNA sequence: TGTGCCAGCAGCCCGGGGACAGGAAGTACTGAAGCTTTCTTT.

The chain recombines TRBV29-1 with TRBJ1-1; 8 positions match TRBD1. Germline V CDR1 and CDR2: SQVTM, ANQGSEA. There are 12 residues in the CDR3. The J segment lost 2 bases and the V segment lost 6 bases, leaving 2 bases of the junction unmatched. The CDR3 DNA reads as TGCAGCGTCAGGGGGCTCAACACTGAAGCTTTCTTT. Residues: CSVRGLNTEAFF.

The V and J genes are TRBV27 and TRBJ2-1; 10 nucleotides line up with TRBD1. This CDR3 spans 15 amino acids. J was trimmed by 7 bases and V by 5 bases; bases with no gene match: 8. Germline values: CDR1 MNHEY, CDR2 SMNVEV (reference sequence). CDR3 sequence reads: CASSLRQGAKNEQFF. The DNA for the CDR3 is TGTGCCAGCAGTCTACGACAGGGGGCGAAGAATGAGCAGTTCTTC.

The chain employs TRBV10-3 and TRBJ2-1; 11 nucleotides match TRBD1. Germline V gives CDR1 ENHRY, CDR2 SYGVKD. With 0 bases clipped from V and 7 bases from J, the junction kept 5 bases outside the gene matches. This CDR3 has 16 amino acids. CDR3 sequence: CAISESRGTGGNEQFF. CDR3 nucleotides: TGTGCCATCAGTGAGTCGAGAGGGACAGGGGGTAATGAGCAGTTCTTC.

CDR3 sequence (DNA): TGCAGCGTTAAGGGGGGACTGGGACTAGCGGGAGCCGGCTCCTACAATGAGCAGTTCTTC. Translating it yields CSVKGGLGLAGAGSYNEQFF. This chain uses TRBV29-1 with TRBJ2-1; 14 bases fit TRBD2. Germline loops: CDR1 SQVTM, CDR2 ANQGSEA. The CDR3 length is 20 residues. V was pared by 5 bases and J by 0 bases, with 15 bases of the junction left unmatched.

The genes are TRBV7-2 and TRBJ1-5; TRBD1 aligns across 7 bases. V was pared by 5 bases and J by 4 bases, with 8 bases of the junction left unmatched. This CDR3 is built from 15 residues. Germline V gene sequence: CDR1 SGHTA, CDR2 FQGNSA. The CDR3, as DNA: TGTGCCAGCAGCCAGGTGGGGGACAGAAATCAGCCCCAGCATTTT. It is translated as CASSQVGDRNQPQHF.

The chain joins TRBV5-4 to TRBJ2-1; TRBD1 aligns across 8 bases. CDR1 is SGHNT, CDR2 YYREEE, per germline (reference sequence). CDR3 length equals 15 residues. Unmatched junction bases numbered 4, after V lost 5 bases and J lost 0 bases. The CDR3 here is CASSFDRGSYNEQFF. DNA for the CDR3: TGTGCCAGCAGTTTTGACAGGGGCTCCTACAATGAGCAGTTCTTC. The entire variable domain, with the rest obtained from reference TRBV5-4 and TRBJ2-1, is as follows: ETGVTQSPTHLIKTRGQQVTLRCSSQSGHNTVSWYQQALGQGPQFIFQYYREEENGRGNFPPRFSGLQFPNYSSELNVNALELDDSALYLCASSFDRGSYNEQFFGPGTRLTVL.

The chain couples TRBV19 to TRBJ2-3; TRBD1 aligns across 11 bases. The CDR3 extends over 14 amino acids. Losses at the gene ends were 7 bases for V and 7 bases for J; bases not matched to a gene: 7. Germline loops: CDR1 LNHDA, CDR2 SQIVND (reference sequence). The CDR3 region has the DNA TGTGCCAGTAAATCCGGACAGGGGGCTTATACGCAGTATTTT. Protein product: CASKSGQGAYTQYF. The full variable domain, its missing parts supplied by reference TRBV19 and TRBJ2-3, is DGGITQSPKYLFRKEGQNVTLSCEQNLNHDAMYWYRQDPGQGLRLIYYSQIVNDFQKGDIAEGYSVSREKKESFPLTVTSAQKNPTAFYLCASKSGQGAYTQYFGPGTRLTVL.

V usage is TRBV5-6 and J usage is TRBJ2-3; 8 positions agree with TRBD2. V shed 1 base, J shed 6 bases, and the junction held 10 bases outside the gene matches. The CDR3 runs 16 residues. Germline V gives CDR1 SGHDT, CDR2 YYEEEE. Here the CDR3 reads CASSLIGGGTPDTQYF. CDR3 in DNA: TGTGCCAGCAGCTTGATCGGCGGGGGGACCCCGGATACGCAGTATTTT.

The rearrangement joins TRBV21-1 to TRBJ2-7; the table's D call of TRBD2 was not tested on the DNA. TRBV21-1 has pseudogene status. The CDR3 sequence is 17 residues long. DNA for the CDR3: TGTGCCAGCAGCAAAAGGCGGGTGGTAGCGGTTACCTACGAGCAGTACTTC. Translated: CASSKRRVVAVTYEQYF.